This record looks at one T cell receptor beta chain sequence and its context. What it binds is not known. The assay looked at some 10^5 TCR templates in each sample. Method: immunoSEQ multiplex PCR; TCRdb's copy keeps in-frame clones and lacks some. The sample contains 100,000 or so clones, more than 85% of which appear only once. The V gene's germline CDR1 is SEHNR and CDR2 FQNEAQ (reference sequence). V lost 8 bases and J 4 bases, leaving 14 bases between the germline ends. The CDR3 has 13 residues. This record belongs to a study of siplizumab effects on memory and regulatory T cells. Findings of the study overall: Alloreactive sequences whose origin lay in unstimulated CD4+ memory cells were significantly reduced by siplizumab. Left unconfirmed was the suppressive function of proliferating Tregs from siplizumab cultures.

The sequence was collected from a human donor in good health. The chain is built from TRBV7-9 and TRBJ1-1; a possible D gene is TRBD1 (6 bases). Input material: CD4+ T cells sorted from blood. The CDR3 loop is CASDWGASTEAFF. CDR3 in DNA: TGTGCCAGCGACTGGGGGGCAAGCACTGAAGCTTTCTTT.